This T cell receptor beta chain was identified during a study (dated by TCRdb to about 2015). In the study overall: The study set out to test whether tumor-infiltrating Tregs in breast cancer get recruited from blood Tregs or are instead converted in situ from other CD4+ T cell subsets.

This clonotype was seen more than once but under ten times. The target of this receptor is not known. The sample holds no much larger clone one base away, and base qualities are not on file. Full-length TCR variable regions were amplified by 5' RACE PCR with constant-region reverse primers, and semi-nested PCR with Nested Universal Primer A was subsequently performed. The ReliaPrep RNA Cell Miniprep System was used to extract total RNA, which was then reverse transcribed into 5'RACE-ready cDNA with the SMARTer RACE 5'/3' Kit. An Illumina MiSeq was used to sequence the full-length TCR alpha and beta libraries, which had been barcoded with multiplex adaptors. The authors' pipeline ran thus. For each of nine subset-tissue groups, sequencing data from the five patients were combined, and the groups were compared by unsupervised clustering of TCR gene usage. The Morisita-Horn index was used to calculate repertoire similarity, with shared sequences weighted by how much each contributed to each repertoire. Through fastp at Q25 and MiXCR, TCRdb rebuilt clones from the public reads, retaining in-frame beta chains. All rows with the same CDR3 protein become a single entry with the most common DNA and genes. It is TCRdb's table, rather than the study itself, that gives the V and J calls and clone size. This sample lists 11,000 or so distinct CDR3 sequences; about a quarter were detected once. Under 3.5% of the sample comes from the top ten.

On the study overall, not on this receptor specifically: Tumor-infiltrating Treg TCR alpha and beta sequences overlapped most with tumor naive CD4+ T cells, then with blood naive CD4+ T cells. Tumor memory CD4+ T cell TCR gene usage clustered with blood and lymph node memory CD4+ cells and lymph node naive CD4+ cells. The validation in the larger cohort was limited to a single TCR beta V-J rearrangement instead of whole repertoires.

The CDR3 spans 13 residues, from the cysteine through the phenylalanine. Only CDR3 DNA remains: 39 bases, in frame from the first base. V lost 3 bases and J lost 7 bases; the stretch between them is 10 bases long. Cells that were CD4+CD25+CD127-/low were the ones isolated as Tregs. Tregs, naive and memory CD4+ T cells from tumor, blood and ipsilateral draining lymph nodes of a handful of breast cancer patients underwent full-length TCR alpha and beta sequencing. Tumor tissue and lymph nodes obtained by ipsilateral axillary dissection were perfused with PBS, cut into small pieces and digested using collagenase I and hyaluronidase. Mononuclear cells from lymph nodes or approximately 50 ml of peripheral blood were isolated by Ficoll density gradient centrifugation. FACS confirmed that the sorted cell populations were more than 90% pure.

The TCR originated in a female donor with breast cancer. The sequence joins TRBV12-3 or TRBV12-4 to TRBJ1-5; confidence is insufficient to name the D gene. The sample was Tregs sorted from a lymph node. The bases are TGTGCCAGCAGTTTTCGTGTATGGCAGCCCCAGCATTTT. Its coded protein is CASSFRVWQPQHF.